The T cell receptor beta chain under discussion was sequenced for a study of T-cell reconstitution after alpha-beta-depleted transplantation in children. Broader study findings: By about two months after transplant, alpha-beta T cells reportedly arose from several hundred graft clones that had expanded. Several patients had high TCRbeta diversity at day 60; it came from surviving recipient T cells and thymic progenitors. Most T-cell counts and diversity one year after the transplant came from T cells that were newly produced.

The TCRbeta library was prepared with unique molecular identifiers. TCRdb fed the PCR reads into MiXCR, producing one record per CDR3 protein. The sample holds about 250,000 distinct CDR3 sequences; about 24% are singletons and the top ten take roughly 5%. The V gene's germline CDR1 is KGHDR and CDR2 SFDVKD. This CDR3 spans 14 amino acids. In regard to this clonotype: Its antigen is still unknown. One junction end disagrees with the germline gene, perhaps due to a read error.

This chain connects TRBV24-1 to TRBJ2-2; maybe TRBD1 (5 bases). The sequences come from PBMCs, mostly from graft donor cells, collected 360 days after TCRalphabeta/CD19-depleted stem cell transplant. This receptor was identified in a female patient aged 2-10 years who had a stem cell transplant for congenital amegakaryocytic thrombocytopenia, so the T cells may come from the graft donor. The CDR3 reads CATGDRSHTGELFF. The CDR3 nucleotides read TGTGCCACCGGTGACAGAAGTCACACCGGGGAGCTGTTTTTT.